A single sample is the source of the 17 T cell receptor beta chains below, sequenced in a study of response to subunit inactivated influenza vaccine. TCRdb called the RT-PCR reads again in MiXCR, with one record for every CDR3 protein. This table holds some 500,000 distinct CDR3 sequences, around 25% found once. The sequences come from CD4+ T cells sorted from PBMCs, collected 5 days after vaccination. Receptor source: a man aged 45 to 65 who received an inactivated influenza vaccine.

This clonotype was counted between two and nine times. The chain combines TRBV18 with TRBJ2-7, with 7 bases lining up with TRBD1. The ends lost 4 bases at V and 2 bases at J; junction bases unmatched: 5. The CDR3 has 14 residues. Germline values: CDR1 KGHSH, CDR2 LQKENI. CDR3 region: CASSLGTVTYEQYF. As DNA, the CDR3 is TGTGCCAGCTCACTTGGGACAGTGACCTACGAGCAGTACTTC.

This clonotype was seen more than once but under ten times. The V gene is TRBV20-1, the J gene TRBJ2-7; unclear D gene. This CDR3 comprises 15 residues. V was pared by 3 bases and J by 4 bases, with 19 bases between. The germline V gene has CDR1 DFQATT and CDR2 SNEGSKA (reference sequence). The CDR3 DNA is TGCAGTGCTAGCCCCATGGTGGGGTCTGGTTACGAGCAGTACTTC. This sequence encodes CSASPMVGSGYEQYF.

This clonotype was counted ten times or more. The CDR3 DNA is TGCAGTGCTAGAGTCGGGGGCAATCAGCCCCAGCATTTT. Its protein is CSARVGGNQPQHF. This chain uses TRBV20-1 with TRBJ1-5; D gene ambiguous. Germline-derived CDR1 and CDR2 are DFQATT and SNEGSKA (reference sequence). The CDR3 totals 13 residues. Trimming cost V 1 base and J 2 bases, with 6 bases left between them.

V usage is TRBV5-1 and J usage is TRBJ2-7, with D possibly matching TRBD2 (5 bases). The V gene's germline CDR1 is SGHRS and CDR2 YFSETQ. V lost 4 bases, J lost 6 bases, and 14 bases lay in between. This CDR3 is 13 amino acids long. This CDR3 is CASSLRTGSEQYF. Here the CDR3 DNA reads TGCGCCAGCAGCCTACGGACTGGCTCCGAGCAGTACTTC.

This clonotype showed up just a few times. The chain links TRBV12-3 or TRBV12-4 to TRBJ2-6; no firm D call. This CDR3 has 12 residues. V shed 4 bases and J shed 7 bases, with 5 bases lying between them. The DNA of the CDR3 is TGTGCCAGCAGTTGGGTAGCCAACGTCCTGACTTTC. Translated, it gives CASSWVANVLTF.

Ten or more counts support this clonotype. V and J are TRBV4-3 and TRBJ2-2; 11 positions match TRBD2. This CDR3 spans 16 amino acids. CDR1 is LGHNA and CDR2 is YSLEER in the germline V gene. After removal of 4 bases from V and 6 bases from J, the junction contained 7 bases not matched to a gene. The CDR3 loop is CASSPHSTSGAGELFF. For the CDR3, the DNA is TGCGCCAGCAGCCCTCATTCGACTAGCGGGGCCGGGGAGCTGTTTTTT.

The sample holds a few counts of this clonotype. The chain employs TRBV10-3 and TRBJ2-7, with D perhaps assigned TRBD1 or TRBD2 (5 bases each). Germline CDR1 is ENHRY and CDR2 is SYGVKD. The CDR3 sequence is 15 residues long. V lost 4 bases, J lost 5 bases, and 18 bases lay in between. CDR3 protein: CAISGGVSRENEQYF. CDR3 bases: TGTGCCATCAGTGGGGGAGTATCCAGGGAAAACGAGCAGTACTTC.

This chain links TRBV10-3 with TRBJ2-3, with 12 bases that match TRBD2. Germline CDR1 ENHRY, CDR2 SYGVKD. The V gene end was trimmed by 9 bases and the J gene end by 1 base; junction bases not matched to a gene: 8. The CDR3 contains 16 residues. The chain's CDR3 is CAITSGGSFGTDTQYF. For the CDR3, the DNA is TGTGCCATAACTAGCGGGGGGTCCTTTGGCACAGATACGCAGTATTTT.

The chain uses TRBV6-5 and TRBJ2-1, with 13 nucleotides matching TRBD2. The CDR3 consists of 14 residues. The germline V gene encodes CDR1 MNHEY and CDR2 SVGAGI. J gave up 9 bases and V 3 bases, and 2 bases lay outside the gene matches. The CDR3 nucleotides read TGTGCCAGCAGTTATACTAGCGGGAGGGGTGAGCAGTTCTTC. Translation: CASSYTSGRGEQFF.

This clonotype was counted between two and nine times. The chain has TRBV12-3 or TRBV12-4 and TRBJ1-1, with 10 nucleotides matching TRBD1. J gave up 4 bases and V 5 bases, and 7 bases lay outside the gene matches. The CDR3 contains 15 residues. Here the CDR3 DNA reads TGTGCCAGCAGTGCGCGACAGGGGGCGCGCACTGAAGCTTTCTTT. Translating gives CASSARQGARTEAFF.

This clonotype appeared a few times. The chain is built from TRBV5-1 and TRBJ2-7; a weak D match, TRBD2 (6 bases). Per the germline V gene, CDR1 is SGHRS and CDR2 is YFSETQ. Trimming shortened V by 4 bases and J by 3 bases, and 17 bases separated the two germline ends. CDR3 length equals 15 residues. CDR3 region: CASSAPLAGNYEQYF. The CDR3 DNA reads TGCGCCAGCAGCGCCCCTTTGGCGGGGAACTACGAGCAGTACTTC. Based on the CDR3 plus reference TRBV5-1 and TRBJ2-7, the full variable domain is KAGVTQTPRYLIKTRGQQVTLSCSPISGHRSVSWYQQTPGQGLQFLFEYFSETQRNKGNFPGRFSGRQFSNSRSEMNVSTLELGDSALYLCASSAPLAGNYEQYFGPGTRLTVT.

The chain employs TRBV3-1 and TRBJ2-6; D may be TRBD1 (5 bases). CDR1 is LGHDT and CDR2 is YNNKEL in the germline V gene (reference sequence). With 8 bases removed from V and 4 bases from J, the gap between germline ends came to 9 bases. This CDR3 has 13 amino acids. CDR3: CASLQGGANVLTF. Here the CDR3 DNA reads TGTGCCAGCCTCCAGGGAGGGGCCAACGTCCTGACTTTC.

This clonotype appeared a few times. The rearrangement links TRBV29-1 to TRBJ2-7, with D perhaps TRBD2 (6 bases). The V end lost 4 bases, the J end lost 5 bases, and 12 bases lay between the germline ends. Germline V lookup: CDR1 SQVTM, CDR2 ANQGSEA. The CDR3 has 12 amino acids. CDR3 sequence: CSVGGAHHEQYF. DNA for the CDR3: TGCAGCGTTGGCGGGGCTCACCACGAGCAGTACTTC.

This clonotype was recorded a few times. The V and J genes are TRBV20-1 and TRBJ2-2; 8 nucleotides match TRBD2. This CDR3 region has 16 residues. Germline CDR1 and CDR2: DFQATT and SNEGSKA (reference sequence). V was clipped by 0 bases and J by 5 bases; unmatched bases: 8. The CDR3, as DNA: TGCAGTGCTAGAGATTTGGCTAGCGGGCAAACCGGGGAGCTGTTTTTT. Translation gives CSARDLASGQTGELFF.

This clonotype came up a few times. The genes are TRBV10-3 and TRBJ2-5; D is possibly TRBD2 (6 bases). The CDR3 totals 15 residues. Trimming left V 6 bases short and J 4 bases short, with 18 bases between. Germline V gene lookup returns CDR1 ENHRY and CDR2 SYGVKD. CDR3 nucleotides: TGTGCCATCAGCCTAGGTGGCGGGAAGGGAGAGACCCAGTACTTC. It translates to CAISLGGGKGETQYF.

V usage is TRBV10-3 and J usage is TRBJ2-1; TRBD2 matches 9 bases. J lost 7 bases, V lost 4 bases, and 14 bases had no gene match. CDR3 length equals 17 residues. From germline, CDR1 is ENHRY and CDR2 SYGVKD. Here the CDR3 reads CAISVGEAGGPYNEQFF. The CDR3 DNA reads TGTGCCATCAGTGTTGGCGAGGCGGGGGGGCCTTATAATGAGCAGTTCTTC.

This clonotype turned up a few times. V and J are TRBV5-6 and TRBJ2-1; 9 positions agree with TRBD2. Germline loops: CDR1 SGHDT, CDR2 YYEEEE. There are 18 residues in the CDR3. V was clipped by 4 bases and J by 9 bases; unmatched bases: 20. Written as DNA, the CDR3 is TGTGCCAGCAGCAATAGCGGGAGCAGGTCGCTAAGCGGTGTTGAGCAGTTCTTC. Translated: CASSNSGSRSLSGVEQFF.